This T cell receptor beta chain was recovered during a study of blood T cells in healthy people across ages. In the study overall: When template switching was applied, about one barcoded beta molecule was captured per two T cells.

CDR3 length: 15 residues. A sample-barcoded 5' primer and a J-beta primer mix were used in a second PCR of roughly 6 to 11 cycles. TCRdb fed the 5' RACE reads into MiXCR, producing one record per CDR3 protein. The table shows about a million distinct CDR3 sequences, with under 40% occurring only once. The origin of this receptor is a man aged 18 to 30 in good health. This rearrangement joins TRBV21-1 to TRBJ2-7; TRBD1, the D gene given by the table, was not confirmed from the DNA. The end of the DNA fits TRBJ2-4 better, so the J call may be wrong. TRBV21-1 is a pseudogene segment. The sequencing input was blood. CDR3 sequence: CASSNFGTEKNIQYF. In DNA, the CDR3 is TGTGCCAGCAGCAACTTTGGGACGGAAAAAAACATTCAGTACTTC.